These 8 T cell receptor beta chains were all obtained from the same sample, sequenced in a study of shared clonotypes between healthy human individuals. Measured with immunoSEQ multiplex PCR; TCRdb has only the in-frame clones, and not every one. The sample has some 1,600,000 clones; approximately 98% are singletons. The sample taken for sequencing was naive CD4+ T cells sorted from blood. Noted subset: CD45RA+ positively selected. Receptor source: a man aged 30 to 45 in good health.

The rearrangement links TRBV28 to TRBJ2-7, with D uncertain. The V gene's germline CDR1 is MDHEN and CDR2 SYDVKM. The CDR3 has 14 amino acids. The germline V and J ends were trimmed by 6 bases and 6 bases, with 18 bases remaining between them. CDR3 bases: TGTGCCAGCAGGTACAGAGTTCGGCCCTTCGAGCAGTACTTC. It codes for CASRYRVRPFEQYF. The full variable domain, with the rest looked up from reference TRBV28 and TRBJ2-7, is DVKVTQSSRYLVKRTGEKVFLECVQDMDHENMFWYRQDPGLGLRLIYFSYDVKMKEKGDIPEGYSVSREKKERFSLILESASTNQTSMYLCASRYRVRPFEQYFGPGTRLTVT.

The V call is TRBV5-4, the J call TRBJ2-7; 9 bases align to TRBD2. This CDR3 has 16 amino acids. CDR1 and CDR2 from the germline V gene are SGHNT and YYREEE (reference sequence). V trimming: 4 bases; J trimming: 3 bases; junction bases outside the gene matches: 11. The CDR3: CASSPGRREGVYEQYF. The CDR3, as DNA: TGTGCCAGCAGCCCCGGTCGGCGGGAGGGCGTCTACGAGCAGTACTTC.

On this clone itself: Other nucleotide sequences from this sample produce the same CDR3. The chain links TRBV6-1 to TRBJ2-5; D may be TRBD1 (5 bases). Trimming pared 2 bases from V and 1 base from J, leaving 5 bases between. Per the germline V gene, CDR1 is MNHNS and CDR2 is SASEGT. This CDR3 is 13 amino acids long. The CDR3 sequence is CASSERGQETQYF. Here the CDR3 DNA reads TGTGCCAGCAGTGAAAGGGGCCAAGAGACCCAGTACTTC.

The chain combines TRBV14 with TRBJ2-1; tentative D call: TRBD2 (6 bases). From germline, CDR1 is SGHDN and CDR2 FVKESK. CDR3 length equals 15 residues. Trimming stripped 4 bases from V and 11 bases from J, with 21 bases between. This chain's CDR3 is CASSPRGIAANQQFF. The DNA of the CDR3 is TGTGCCAGCAGCCCCCGGGGGATAGCGGCTAATCAGCAGTTCTTC.

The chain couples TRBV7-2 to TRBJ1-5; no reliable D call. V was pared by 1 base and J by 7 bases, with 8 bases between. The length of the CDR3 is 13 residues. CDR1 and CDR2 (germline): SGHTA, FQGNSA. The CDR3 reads CASSLVSVQPQHF. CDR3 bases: TGTGCCAGCAGCTTAGTGTCAGTCCAGCCCCAGCATTTT.

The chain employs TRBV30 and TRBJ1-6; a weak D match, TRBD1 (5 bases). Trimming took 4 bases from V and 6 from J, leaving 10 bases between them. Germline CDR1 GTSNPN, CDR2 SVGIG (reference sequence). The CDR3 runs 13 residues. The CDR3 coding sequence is TGTGCCTGGAACTCGGGGCCTAATTCACCCCTCCACTTT. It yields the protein CAWNSGPNSPLHF.

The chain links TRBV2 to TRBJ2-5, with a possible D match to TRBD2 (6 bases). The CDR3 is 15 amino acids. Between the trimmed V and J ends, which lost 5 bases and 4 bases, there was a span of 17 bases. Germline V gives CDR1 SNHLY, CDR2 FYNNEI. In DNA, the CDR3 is TGTGCCAGCAGTCGGGGGTGGCGCGTCAGAGAGACCCAGTACTTC. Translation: CASSRGWRVRETQYF.

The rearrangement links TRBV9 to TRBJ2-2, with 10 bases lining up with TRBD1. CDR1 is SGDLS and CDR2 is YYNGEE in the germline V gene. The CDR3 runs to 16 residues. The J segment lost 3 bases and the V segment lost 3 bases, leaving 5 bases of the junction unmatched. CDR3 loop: CASSARQGADTGELFF. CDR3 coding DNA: TGTGCCAGCAGCGCCAGACAGGGGGCAGACACCGGGGAGCTGTTTTTT.